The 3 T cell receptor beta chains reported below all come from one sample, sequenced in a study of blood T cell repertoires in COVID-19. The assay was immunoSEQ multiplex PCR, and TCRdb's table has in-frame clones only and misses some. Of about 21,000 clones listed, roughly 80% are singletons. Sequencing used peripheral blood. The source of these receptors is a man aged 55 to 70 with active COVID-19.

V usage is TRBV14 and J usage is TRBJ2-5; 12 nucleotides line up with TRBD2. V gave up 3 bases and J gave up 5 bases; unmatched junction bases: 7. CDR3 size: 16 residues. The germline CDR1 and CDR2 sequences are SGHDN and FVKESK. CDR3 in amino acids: CASSHLAGGPGETQYF. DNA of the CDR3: TGTGCCAGCAGCCATCTAGCGGGAGGGCCGGGGGAGACCCAGTACTTC.

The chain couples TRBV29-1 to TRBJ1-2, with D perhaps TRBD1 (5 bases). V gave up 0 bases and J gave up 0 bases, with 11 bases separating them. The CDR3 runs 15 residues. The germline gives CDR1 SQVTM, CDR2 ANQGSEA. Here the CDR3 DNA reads TGCAGCGTTGAAGACCGACAGCTATCTAACTATGGCTACACCTTC. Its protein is CSVEDRQLSNYGYTF.

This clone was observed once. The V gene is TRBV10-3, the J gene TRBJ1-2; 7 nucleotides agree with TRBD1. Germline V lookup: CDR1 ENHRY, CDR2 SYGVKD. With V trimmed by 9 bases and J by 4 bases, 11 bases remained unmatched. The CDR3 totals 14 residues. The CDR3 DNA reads TGTGCCATTAGGCGACAGGGCTTTGGCTATGGCTACACCTTC. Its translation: CAIRRQGFGYGYTF.